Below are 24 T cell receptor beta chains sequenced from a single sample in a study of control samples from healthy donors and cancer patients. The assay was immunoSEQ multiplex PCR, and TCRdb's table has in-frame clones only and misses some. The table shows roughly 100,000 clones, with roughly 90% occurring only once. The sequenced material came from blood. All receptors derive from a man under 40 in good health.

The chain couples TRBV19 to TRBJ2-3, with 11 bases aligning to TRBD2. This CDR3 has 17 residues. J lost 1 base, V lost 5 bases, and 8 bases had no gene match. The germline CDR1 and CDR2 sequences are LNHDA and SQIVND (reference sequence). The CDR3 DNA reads TGTGCCAGTAGTCCTTTGACTAGCGGGGCGGGCACAGATACGCAGTATTTT. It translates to CASSPLTSGAGTDTQYF.

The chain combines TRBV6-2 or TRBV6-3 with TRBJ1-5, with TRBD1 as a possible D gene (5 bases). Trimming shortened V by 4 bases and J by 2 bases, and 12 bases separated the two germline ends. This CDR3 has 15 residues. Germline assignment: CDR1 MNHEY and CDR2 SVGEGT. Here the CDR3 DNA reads TGTGCCAGCAGTTGGGCCGGGGGTGGCAATCAGCCCCAGCATTTT. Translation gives CASSWAGGGNQPQHF.

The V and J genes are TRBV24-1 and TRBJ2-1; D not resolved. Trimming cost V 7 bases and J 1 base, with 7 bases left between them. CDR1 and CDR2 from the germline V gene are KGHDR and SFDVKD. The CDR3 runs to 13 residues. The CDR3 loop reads CATRPNSYNEQFF. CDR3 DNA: TGTGCCACCAGACCTAATTCCTACAATGAGCAGTTCTTC.

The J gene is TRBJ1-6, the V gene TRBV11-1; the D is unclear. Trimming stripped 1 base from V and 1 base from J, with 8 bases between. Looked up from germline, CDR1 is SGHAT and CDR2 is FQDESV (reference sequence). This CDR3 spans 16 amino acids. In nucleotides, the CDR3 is TGTGCCAGCAGCTTAGGCGTGGAGTCCTATAATTCACCCCTCCACTTT. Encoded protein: CASSLGVESYNSPLHF. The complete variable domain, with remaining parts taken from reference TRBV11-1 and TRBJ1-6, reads EAEVAQSPRYKITEKSQAVAFWCDPISGHATLYWYRQILGQGPELLVQFQDESVVDDSQLPKDRFSAERLKGVDSTLKIQPAELGDSAMYLCASSLGVESYNSPLHFGNGTRLTVT.

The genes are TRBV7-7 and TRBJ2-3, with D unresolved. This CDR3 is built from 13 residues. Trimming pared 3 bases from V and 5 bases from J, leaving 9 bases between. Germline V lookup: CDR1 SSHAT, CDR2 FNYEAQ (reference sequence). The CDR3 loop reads CASSLGTGDTQYF. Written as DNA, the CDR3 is TGTGCCAGCAGCTTGGGCACCGGAGATACGCAGTATTTT.

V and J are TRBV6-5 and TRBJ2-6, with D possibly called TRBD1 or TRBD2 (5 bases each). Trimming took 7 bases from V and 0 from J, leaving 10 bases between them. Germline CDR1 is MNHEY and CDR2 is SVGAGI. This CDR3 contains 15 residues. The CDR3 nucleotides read TGTGCCAGCAAGAGGGGCAACTCTGGGGCCAACGTCCTGACTTTC. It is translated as CASKRGNSGANVLTF.

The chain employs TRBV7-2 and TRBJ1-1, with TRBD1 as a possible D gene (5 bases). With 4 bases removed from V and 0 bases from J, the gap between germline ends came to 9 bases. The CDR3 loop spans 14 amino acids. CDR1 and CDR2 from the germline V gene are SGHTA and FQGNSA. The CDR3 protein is CASSSRQMNTEAFF. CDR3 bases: TGTGCCAGCAGCTCCCGACAGATGAACACTGAAGCTTTCTTT.

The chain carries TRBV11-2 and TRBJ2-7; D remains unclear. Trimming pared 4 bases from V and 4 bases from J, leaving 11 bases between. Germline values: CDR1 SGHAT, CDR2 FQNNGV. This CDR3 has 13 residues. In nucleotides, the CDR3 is TGTGCCAGCAGCTCCTTAGGGCGTTACGAGCAGTACTTC. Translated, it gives CASSSLGRYEQYF.

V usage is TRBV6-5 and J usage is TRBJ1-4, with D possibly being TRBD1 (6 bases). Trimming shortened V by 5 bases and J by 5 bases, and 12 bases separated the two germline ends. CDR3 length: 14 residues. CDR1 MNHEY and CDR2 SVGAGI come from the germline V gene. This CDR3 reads CASSPIQGNEKLFF. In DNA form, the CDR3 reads TGTGCCAGCAGTCCAATTCAGGGGAATGAAAAACTGTTTTTT.

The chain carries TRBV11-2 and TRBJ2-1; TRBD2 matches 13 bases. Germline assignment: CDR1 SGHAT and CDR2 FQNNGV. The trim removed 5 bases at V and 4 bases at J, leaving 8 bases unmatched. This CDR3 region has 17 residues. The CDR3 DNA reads TGTGCCAGCAGCGGGAGGACTAGCGGGAGAGTTTACAATGAGCAGTTCTTC. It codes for CASSGRTSGRVYNEQFF.

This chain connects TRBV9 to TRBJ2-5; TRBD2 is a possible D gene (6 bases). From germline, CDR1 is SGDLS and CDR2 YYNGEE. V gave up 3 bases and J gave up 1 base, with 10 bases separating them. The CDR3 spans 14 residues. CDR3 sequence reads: CASSEGTAQETQYF. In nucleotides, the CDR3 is TGTGCCAGCAGCGAGGGGACTGCCCAAGAGACCCAGTACTTC.

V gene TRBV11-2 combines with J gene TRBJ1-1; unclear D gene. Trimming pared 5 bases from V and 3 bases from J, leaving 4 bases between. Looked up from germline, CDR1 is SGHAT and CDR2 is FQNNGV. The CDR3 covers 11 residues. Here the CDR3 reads CASSPYTEAFF. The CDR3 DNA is TGTGCCAGCAGCCCGTACACTGAAGCTTTCTTT.

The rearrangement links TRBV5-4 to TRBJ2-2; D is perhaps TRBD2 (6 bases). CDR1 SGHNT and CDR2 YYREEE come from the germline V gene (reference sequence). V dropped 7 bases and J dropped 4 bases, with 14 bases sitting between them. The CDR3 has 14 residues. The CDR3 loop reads CASFAVGSTGELFF. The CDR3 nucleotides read TGTGCCAGCTTTGCCGTCGGGAGCACCGGGGAGCTGTTTTTT.

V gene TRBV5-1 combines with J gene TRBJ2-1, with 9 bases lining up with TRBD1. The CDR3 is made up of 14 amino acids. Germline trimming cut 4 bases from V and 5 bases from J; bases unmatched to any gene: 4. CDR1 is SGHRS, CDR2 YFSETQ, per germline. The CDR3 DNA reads TGCGCCAGCAGCCCCGGGACAGGGAACAATGAGCAGTTCTTC. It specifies CASSPGTGNNEQFF.

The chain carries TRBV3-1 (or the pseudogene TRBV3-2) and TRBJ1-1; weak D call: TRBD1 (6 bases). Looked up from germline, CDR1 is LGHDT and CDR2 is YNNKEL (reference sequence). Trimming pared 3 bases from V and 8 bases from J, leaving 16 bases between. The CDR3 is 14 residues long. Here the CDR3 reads CASSQGIGGIEAFF. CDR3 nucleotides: TGTGCCAGCAGCCAGGGTATAGGGGGAATAGAAGCTTTCTTT.

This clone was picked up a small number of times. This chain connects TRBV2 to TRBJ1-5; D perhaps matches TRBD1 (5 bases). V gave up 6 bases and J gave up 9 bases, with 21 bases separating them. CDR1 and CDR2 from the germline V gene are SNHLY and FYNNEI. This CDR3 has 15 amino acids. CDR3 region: CASRGGSNLGAPQHF. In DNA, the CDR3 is TGTGCCAGCAGGGGGGGTTCCAATTTAGGGGCGCCCCAGCATTTT.

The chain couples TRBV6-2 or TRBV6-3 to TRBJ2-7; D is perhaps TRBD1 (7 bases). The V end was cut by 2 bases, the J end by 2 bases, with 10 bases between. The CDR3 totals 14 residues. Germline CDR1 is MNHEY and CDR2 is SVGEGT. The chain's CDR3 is CASSYGGGPYEQYF. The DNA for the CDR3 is TGTGCCAGCAGTTACGGAGGGGGCCCCTACGAGCAGTACTTC.

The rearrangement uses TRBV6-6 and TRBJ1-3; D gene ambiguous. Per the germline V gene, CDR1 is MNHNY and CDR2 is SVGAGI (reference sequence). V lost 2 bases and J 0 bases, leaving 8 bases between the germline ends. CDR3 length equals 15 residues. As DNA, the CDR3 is TGTGCCAGCAGTTACGAGTCACTCTCTGGAAACACCATATATTTT. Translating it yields CASSYESLSGNTIYF.

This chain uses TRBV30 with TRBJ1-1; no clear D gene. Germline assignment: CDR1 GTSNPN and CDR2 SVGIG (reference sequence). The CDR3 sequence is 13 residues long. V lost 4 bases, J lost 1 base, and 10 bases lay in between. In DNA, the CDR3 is TGTGCCTGGACCACCTCGGGGAACACTGAAGCTTTCTTT. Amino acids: CAWTTSGNTEAFF.

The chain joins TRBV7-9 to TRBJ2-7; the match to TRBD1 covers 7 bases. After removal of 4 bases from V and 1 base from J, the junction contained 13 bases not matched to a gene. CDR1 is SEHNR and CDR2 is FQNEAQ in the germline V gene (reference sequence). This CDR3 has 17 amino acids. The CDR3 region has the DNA TGTGCCAGCAGCTCGCCTATGGGACAGATTTATTCCTACGAGCAGTACTTC. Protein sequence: CASSSPMGQIYSYEQYF.

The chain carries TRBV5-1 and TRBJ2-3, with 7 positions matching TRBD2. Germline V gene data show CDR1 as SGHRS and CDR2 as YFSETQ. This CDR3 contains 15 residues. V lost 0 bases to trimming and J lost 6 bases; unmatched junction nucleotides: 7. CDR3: CASSLDSRGSDTQYF. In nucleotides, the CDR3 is TGCGCCAGCAGCTTGGATTCGCGCGGGAGCGATACGCAGTATTTT.

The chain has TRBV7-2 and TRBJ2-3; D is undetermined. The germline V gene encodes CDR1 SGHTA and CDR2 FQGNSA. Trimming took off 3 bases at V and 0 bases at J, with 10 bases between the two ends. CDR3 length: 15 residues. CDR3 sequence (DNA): TGTGCCAGCAGCTTGGTCATCGCGAGCACAGATACGCAGTATTTT. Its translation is CASSLVIASTDTQYF. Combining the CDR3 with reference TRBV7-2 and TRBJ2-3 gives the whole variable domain GAGVSQSPSNKVTEKGKDVELRCDPISGHTALYWYRQSLGQGLEFLIYFQGNSAPDKSGLPSDRFSAERTGGSVSTLTIQRTQQEDSAVYLCASSLVIASTDTQYFGPGTRLTVL.

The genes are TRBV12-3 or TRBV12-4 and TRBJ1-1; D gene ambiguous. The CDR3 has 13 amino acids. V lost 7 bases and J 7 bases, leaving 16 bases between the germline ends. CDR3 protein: CASISSALSEAFF. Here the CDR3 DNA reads TGTGCCAGCATCTCTTCTGCGCTTAGTGAAGCTTTCTTT.

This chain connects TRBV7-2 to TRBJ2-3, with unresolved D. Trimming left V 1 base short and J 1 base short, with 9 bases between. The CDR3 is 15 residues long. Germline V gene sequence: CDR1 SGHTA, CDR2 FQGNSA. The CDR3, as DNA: TGTGCCAGCAGCTTAGATTCCAGTCGCACAGATACGCAGTATTTT. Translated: CASSLDSSRTDTQYF.